The 29 T cell receptor beta chains reported below all come from one sample, sequenced in a study of blood T cell repertoires in COVID-19 (dated by TCRdb to the early 2020s). The library was produced with the immunoSEQ multiplex PCR assay. Sourced from immuneACCESS, this table was stored by TCRdb with only in-frame sequences that have V and J called. A share of the clones is absent; for the studies checked, an unresolved V gene accounts for under half, and the remainder has no known explanation. Across this sample there are approximately 350,000 clones, with around 88% seen only once. The top ten constitute almost 3% of the sample. Sequencing was carried out using peripheral blood. These receptors all come from a young man with active or convalescent COVID-19.

This chain uses TRBV2 with TRBJ1-4, with TRBD1 matching over 7 bases. J was trimmed by 4 bases and V by 11 bases; bases with no gene match: 10. Germline V gives CDR1 SNHLY, CDR2 FYNNEI. The CDR3 runs to 14 residues. The chain's CDR3 is CAGRQDRFNEKLFF. CDR3 coding DNA: TGTGCCGGACGCCAGGACAGGTTTAATGAAAAACTGTTTTTT.

This chain uses TRBV5-6 with TRBJ2-7; 7 bases agree with TRBD1. CDR1 and CDR2 from the germline V gene are SGHDT and YYEEEE. The CDR3 has 15 amino acids. Trimming cost V 0 bases and J 4 bases; bases outside gene matches: 7. CDR3 sequence reads: CASSLGTTGRYEQYF. CDR3 bases: TGTGCCAGCAGCTTGGGTACGACAGGGCGGTACGAGCAGTACTTC.

The CDR3 is CASSPRLTNTEAFF. DNA of the CDR3: TGCGCCAGCAGCCCGCGTCTTACGAACACTGAAGCTTTCTTT. The gene calls are TRBV5-1 and TRBJ1-1; D ambiguous. The V gene lost 4 bases and the J gene lost 1 base, with 11 bases spanning the gap. This CDR3 comprises 14 residues. Germline CDR1 is SGHRS and CDR2 is YFSETQ.

The count of this clone is one. This chain uses TRBV7-2 with TRBJ1-2, with TRBD1 identical over 9 bases. Germline CDR1 is SGHTA and CDR2 is FQGNSA. V shed 6 bases, J shed 5 bases, and the junction held 19 bases outside the gene matches. The CDR3 length is 18 residues. The CDR3 here is CASSHPSRDRADLYGYTF. Written as DNA, the CDR3 is TGTGCCAGCAGTCATCCGTCCCGGGACAGGGCGGACCTATATGGCTACACCTTC.

The chain uses TRBV9 and TRBJ2-7; 7 bases are shared with TRBD1. CDR1 and CDR2 from the germline V gene are SGDLS and YYNGEE. CDR3 length equals 14 residues. J lost 7 bases, V lost 2 bases, and 9 bases had no gene match. The CDR3 reads CASSVGTDRREQYF. The DNA of the CDR3 is TGTGCCAGCAGCGTCGGGACAGACCGAAGGGAGCAGTACTTC.

In this sample, this clone turned up many times. V and J are TRBV4-3 and TRBJ2-7; TRBD2 matches at 9 bases. The CDR3 is made up of 18 amino acids. Germline CDR1 is LGHNA and CDR2 is YSLEER. The V gene end was trimmed by 2 bases and the J gene end by 7 bases; junction bases not matched to a gene: 18. DNA for the CDR3: TGCGCCAGCAGCCAAACCCGATCCGTAGCGGGAGTGCTTTATGAGCAGTACTTC. It is translated as CASSQTRSVAGVLYEQYF.

Worth noting for this clone: The same CDR3 also results from other DNA sequences found in this sample. The chain uses TRBV24-1 and TRBJ2-7; D is perhaps TRBD2 (5 bases). Per the germline V gene, CDR1 is KGHDR and CDR2 is SFDVKD. The CDR3 runs to 12 residues. Deletions cut 5 bases from V and 1 base from J, with 5 bases between. As DNA, the CDR3 is TGTGCCACCAGTGGCGGGTCCTACGAGCAGTACTTC. Translating it yields CATSGGSYEQYF.

About this clone: Other DNA sequences within the sample encode an identical CDR3. This rearrangement joins TRBV27 to TRBJ2-7; D perhaps matches TRBD1 (5 bases). The CDR3 is made up of 14 amino acids. Germline V gene data show CDR1 as MNHEY and CDR2 as SMNVEV (reference sequence). Trimming left V 5 bases short and J 0 bases short, with 11 bases between. The CDR3 loop is CASSLARGSYEQYF. CDR3 sequence (DNA): TGTGCCAGCAGTCTGGCTAGGGGCTCCTACGAGCAGTACTTC.

This chain joins TRBV28 and TRBJ1-5; unclear D gene. V dropped 5 bases and J dropped 8 bases, with 10 bases sitting between them. The germline V gene encodes CDR1 MDHEN and CDR2 SYDVKM. The CDR3 totals 12 residues. The CDR3 reads CASSRSYEPQHF. Here the CDR3 DNA reads TGTGCCAGCAGTCGGAGCTACGAGCCCCAGCATTTT.

The chain carries TRBV5-1 and TRBJ2-1, with TRBD2 matching 8 bases. The CDR3 runs to 13 residues. The J segment lost 10 bases and the V segment lost 2 bases, leaving 5 bases of the junction unmatched. Germline CDR1 reads SGHRS; CDR2 reads YFSETQ. CDR3 nucleotide sequence: TGCGCCAGCAGCTTACCTAGCGGGTCAGAGCAGTTCTTC. Translating gives CASSLPSGSEQFF.

The V and J genes are TRBV12-3 or TRBV12-4 and TRBJ1-1, with a weak D call TRBD1 (6 bases). There are 13 residues in the CDR3. V lost 1 base, J lost 10 bases, and 13 bases lay in between. CDR3 region: CASSLVSTGRAFF. The CDR3 DNA sequence: TGTGCCAGCAGTTTAGTGTCCACAGGGAGAGCTTTCTTT.

This clone was counted only a few times. V gene TRBV4-1 combines with J gene TRBJ2-7; 8 positions match TRBD2. Germline CDR1 reads MGHRA; CDR2 reads YSYEKL. The CDR3 contains 16 residues. Germline trimming cut 4 bases from V and 1 base from J; bases unmatched to any gene: 9. CDR3 in amino acids: CASSPSPGLASYEQYF. For the CDR3, the DNA is TGCGCCAGCAGCCCATCCCCCGGACTAGCATCCTACGAGCAGTACTTC.

The chain uses TRBV4-2 and TRBJ1-5; possibly TRBD1 for D (6 bases). The CDR3 covers 17 residues. Trimming took 4 bases from V and 8 from J, leaving 24 bases between them. CDR1 is LGHNA, CDR2 YNFKEQ, per germline. The CDR3 loop reads CASSPGAGAGIGEPQHF. DNA of the CDR3: TGTGCCAGCAGCCCAGGGGCAGGGGCCGGTATAGGGGAGCCCCAGCATTTT.

The J gene is TRBJ1-2, the V gene TRBV30; D is perhaps TRBD1 (6 bases). CDR3 length equals 13 residues. Trimming pared 0 bases from V and 7 bases from J, leaving 12 bases between. Germline V CDR1 and CDR2: GTSNPN, SVGIG (reference sequence). Written as DNA, the CDR3 is TGTGCCTGGAGTGTACAGGGAATGAGTGGCTACACCTTC. Translation: CAWSVQGMSGYTF.

The chain recombines TRBV4-3 with TRBJ2-1; TRBD2 might be the D (5 bases). The CDR3 is 15 residues long. V was clipped by 5 bases and J by 10 bases, with 21 bases between them. Germline V gene data show CDR1 as LGHNA and CDR2 as YSLEER. The DNA of the CDR3 is TGCGCCAGCAGCTACCGGGATTTTCCCCTAAGCGAGCAGTTCTTC. As protein: CASSYRDFPLSEQFF.

The chain couples TRBV18 to TRBJ2-7, with unresolved D. This CDR3 comprises 13 residues. CDR1 is KGHSH and CDR2 is LQKENI in the germline V gene. Trimming stripped 2 bases from V and 3 bases from J, with 8 bases between. In DNA, the CDR3 is TGTGCCAGCTCACCAACCCACAACTACGAGCAGTACTTC. As protein: CASSPTHNYEQYF.

This clone was counted only a few times. This sequence joins TRBV5-4 and TRBJ2-7, with D unclear. V shed 4 bases and J shed 6 bases, with 17 bases lying between them. CDR3 size: 14 residues. Germline V CDR1 and CDR2: SGHNT, YYREEE (reference sequence). The CDR3 here is CASSPDRWRGEQYF. The CDR3 bases are TGTGCCAGCAGCCCCGACCGTTGGAGAGGCGAGCAGTACTTC.

This clone was counted a single time. The chain links TRBV7-9 to TRBJ1-4, with 7 positions matching TRBD1. CDR3 size: 13 residues. Germline CDR1 is SEHNR and CDR2 is FQNEAQ (reference sequence). Trimming took 4 bases from V and 7 from J; bases not matched to a gene: 3. CDR3 sequence: CASSWSGGEKLFF. The CDR3 nucleotides are TGTGCCAGCAGCTGGTCAGGGGGTGAAAAACTGTTTTTT.

V is TRBV3-1 (or the pseudogene TRBV3-2) and J is TRBJ2-3, with 15 bases matching TRBD2. V shed 8 bases and J 3 bases; nucleotides not matched to a gene: 12. CDR3 length: 18 residues. Germline V gene lookup returns CDR1 LGHDT and CDR2 YNNKEL (reference sequence). The CDR3 DNA is TGTGCCAGCGCCCTGGGACTAGCGGGAGGAGTGAGAACAGATACGCAGTATTTT. Protein product: CASALGLAGGVRTDTQYF.

The rearrangement joins TRBV3-1 (or the pseudogene TRBV3-2) to TRBJ2-5, with 8 bases identical to TRBD2. Germline CDR1 reads LGHDT; CDR2 reads YNNKEL (reference sequence). CDR3 length equals 17 residues. Germline trimming cut 0 bases from V and 2 bases from J; bases unmatched to any gene: 8. This chain's CDR3 is CASSQDQASGSQETQYF. The CDR3 bases are TGTGCCAGCAGCCAAGATCAAGCTAGCGGGTCACAAGAGACCCAGTACTTC.

This chain joins TRBV6-5 and TRBJ2-1, with a weak D call TRBD2 (7 bases). Per the germline V gene, CDR1 is MNHEY and CDR2 is SVGAGI. The germline V and J ends were trimmed by 6 bases and 5 bases, with 14 bases remaining between them. CDR3 size: 14 residues. The CDR3 loop reads CASSGGQSHNEQFF. As DNA, the CDR3 is TGTGCCAGCAGCGGGGGGCAAAGTCACAATGAGCAGTTCTTC.

J is TRBJ1-1 and V is TRBV5-1, with 9 bases that match TRBD1. CDR1 is SGHRS, CDR2 YFSETQ, per germline. The ends lost 4 bases at V and 1 base at J; junction bases unmatched: 5. This CDR3 is 15 amino acids long. CDR3 residues: CASSAGTGKNTEAFF. The CDR3 DNA sequence: TGCGCCAGCAGCGCCGGGACAGGGAAGAACACTGAAGCTTTCTTT.

The rearrangement uses TRBV5-8 and TRBJ2-7, with D hard to call. CDR1 and CDR2 from the germline V gene are SGHTS and YDEGEE. The CDR3 length is 16 residues. V shed 2 bases and J shed 3 bases, with 18 bases lying between them. The CDR3 region is CASSFGDLGVGYEQYF. In DNA form, the CDR3 reads TGTGCCAGCAGCTTCGGCGATTTAGGAGTGGGCTACGAGCAGTACTTC.

V and J are TRBV24-1 and TRBJ1-2; D gene ambiguous. V lost 2 bases and J 2 bases, leaving 2 bases between the germline ends. The CDR3 spans 12 residues. Germline CDR1 is KGHDR and CDR2 is SFDVKD. The CDR3 sequence is CATSDSNYGYTF. The CDR3 bases are TGTGCCACCAGTGATTCGAACTATGGCTACACCTTC.

This clone occurred a few times. The chain uses TRBV6-2 or TRBV6-3 and TRBJ2-1, with TRBD1 identical over 9 bases. The CDR3 length is 11 residues. Germline lookup yields CDR1 MNHEY and CDR2 SVGEGT. The V and J ends lost 5 bases and 16 bases, in that order; junction bases with no gene match: 6. The CDR3 reads CASSRDREKFF. The CDR3 DNA reads as TGTGCCAGCAGTCGGGACAGGGAAAAATTCTTC.

This clone has a handful of counts. The sample carries other DNA sequences with the same CDR3. The chain employs TRBV4-2 and TRBJ2-7; D is possibly TRBD1 (5 bases). Germline assignment: CDR1 LGHNA and CDR2 YNFKEQ. CDR3 length equals 15 residues. Trimming pared 0 bases from V and 0 bases from J, leaving 9 bases between. This chain's CDR3 is CASSQDTGYSYEQYF. CDR3 DNA: TGTGCCAGCAGCCAAGACACAGGTTACTCCTACGAGCAGTACTTC.

The J gene is TRBJ1-5, the V gene TRBV27; D not certain. CDR3 size: 18 residues. Germline assignment: CDR1 MNHEY and CDR2 SMNVEV (reference sequence). V gave up 0 bases and J gave up 3 bases, with 18 bases separating them. CDR3 protein: CASSLSVPTSEANQPQHF. The CDR3 coding sequence is TGTGCCAGCAGTTTATCGGTACCCACCTCCGAGGCCAATCAGCCCCAGCATTTT.

The chain carries TRBV6-4 and TRBJ2-3; TRBD2 is a possible D gene (6 bases). Germline V gene data show CDR1 as MRHNA and CDR2 as SNTAGT. Trimming took off 4 bases at V and 3 bases at J, with 8 bases between the two ends. The CDR3 has 13 residues. The CDR3 DNA sequence: TGTGCCAGCAGTGGACTAGGAACAGATACGCAGTATTTT. Residues: CASSGLGTDTQYF.

The CDR3 is CASRRVHGELFF. The DNA of the CDR3 is TGTGCCAGCAGGAGGGTCCACGGGGAGCTGTTTTTT. This chain links TRBV6-5 with TRBJ2-2; tentatively, D is TRBD2 (5 bases). CDR3 size: 12 residues. The V gene lost 6 bases and the J gene lost 7 bases, with 9 bases spanning the gap. The V gene's germline CDR1 is MNHEY and CDR2 SVGAGI.